This T cell receptor (beta chain) was sequenced during a study of radiotherapy plus CTLA-4 blockade in lung cancer. Study context: Objective responses arose in approximately 19% of patients, and 25% to 35% experienced disease control.

The method was immunoSEQ multiplex PCR; TCRdb's version includes in-frame clones alone and lacks a portion of them. The table records under 35,000 clones, 70% to 75% of them present only once. Germline trimming cut 9 bases from V and 5 bases from J; bases unmatched to any gene: 10. CDR1 and CDR2 (germline): MRHNA, SNTAGT. The CDR3 is 15 residues long. Only one count was recorded for this clone. This chain connects TRBV6-4 to TRBJ2-2, with 9 bases fitting TRBD1. Here the sequenced sample was peripheral blood, taken from a patient treated with radiotherapy plus ipilimumab. The clonotype was recovered from a human donor with non-small cell lung cancer whose response to radiotherapy plus ipilimumab could not be evaluated. The CDR3 DNA is TGTGCCAGTCGAATCACAGGGGGCGCAACCGGGGAGCTGTTTTTT. Amino acids: CASRITGGATGELFF.